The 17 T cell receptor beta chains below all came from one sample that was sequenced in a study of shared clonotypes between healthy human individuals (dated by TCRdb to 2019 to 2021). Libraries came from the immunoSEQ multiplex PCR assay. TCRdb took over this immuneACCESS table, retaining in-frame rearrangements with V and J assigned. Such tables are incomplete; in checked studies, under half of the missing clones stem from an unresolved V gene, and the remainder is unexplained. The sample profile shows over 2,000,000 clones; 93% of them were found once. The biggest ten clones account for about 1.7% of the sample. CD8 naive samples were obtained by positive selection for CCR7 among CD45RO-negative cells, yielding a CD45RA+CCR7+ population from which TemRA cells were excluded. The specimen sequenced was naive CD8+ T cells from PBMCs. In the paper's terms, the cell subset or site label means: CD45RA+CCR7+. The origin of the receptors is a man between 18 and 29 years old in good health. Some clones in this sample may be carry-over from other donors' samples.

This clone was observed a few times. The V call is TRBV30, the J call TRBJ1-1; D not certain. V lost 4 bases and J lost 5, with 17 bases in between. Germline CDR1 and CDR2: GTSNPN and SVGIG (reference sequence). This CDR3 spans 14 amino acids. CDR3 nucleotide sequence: TGTGCCTGGACCGAGGGATCAGTGGGGACTGAAGCTTTCTTT. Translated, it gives CAWTEGSVGTEAFF.

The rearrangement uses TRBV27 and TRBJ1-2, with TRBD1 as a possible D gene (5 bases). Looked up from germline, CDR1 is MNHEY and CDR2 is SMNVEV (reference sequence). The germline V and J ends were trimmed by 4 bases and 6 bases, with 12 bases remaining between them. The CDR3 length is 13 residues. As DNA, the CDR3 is TGTGCCAGCAGTTCCGGGACGGAAGATGGCTACACCTTC. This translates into CASSSGTEDGYTF.

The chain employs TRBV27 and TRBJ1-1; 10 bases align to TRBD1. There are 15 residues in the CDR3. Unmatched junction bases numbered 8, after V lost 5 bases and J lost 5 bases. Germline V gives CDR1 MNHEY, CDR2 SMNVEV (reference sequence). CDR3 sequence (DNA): TGTGCCAGCAGTCAGCGACAGGGGGCGGGTACTGAAGCTTTCTTT. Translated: CASSQRQGAGTEAFF.

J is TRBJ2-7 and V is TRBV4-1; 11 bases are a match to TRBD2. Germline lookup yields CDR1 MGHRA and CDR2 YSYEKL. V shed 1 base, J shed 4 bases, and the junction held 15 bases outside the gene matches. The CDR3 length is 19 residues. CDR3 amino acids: CASSQAKRIELAGVYEQYF. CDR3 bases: TGCGCCAGCAGCCAAGCTAAGCGTATCGAACTAGCGGGAGTTTACGAGCAGTACTTC.

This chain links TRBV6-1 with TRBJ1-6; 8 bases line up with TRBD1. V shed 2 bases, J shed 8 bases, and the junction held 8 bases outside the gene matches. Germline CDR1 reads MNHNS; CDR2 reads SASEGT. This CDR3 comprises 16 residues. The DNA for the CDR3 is TGTGCCAGCAGTGAATGGAGTGGACAGGGCTATTCACCCCTCCACTTT. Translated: CASSEWSGQGYSPLHF.

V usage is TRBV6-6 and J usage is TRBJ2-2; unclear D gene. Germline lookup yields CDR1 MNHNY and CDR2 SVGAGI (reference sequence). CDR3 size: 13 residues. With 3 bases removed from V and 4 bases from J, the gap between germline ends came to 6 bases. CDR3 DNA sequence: TGTGCCAGCAGTTATCAGGCCACCGGGGAGCTGTTTTTT. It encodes CASSYQATGELFF.

This CDR3 reads CASSSPTGTIDNEQFF. DNA of the CDR3: TGTGCCAGCAGCTCTCCTACCGGGACCATAGACAATGAGCAGTTCTTC. The chain has TRBV11-2 and TRBJ2-1; D tentatively reads TRBD1 or TRBD2 (5 bases each). This CDR3 region has 16 residues. The germline V and J ends were trimmed by 4 bases and 5 bases, with 18 bases remaining between them. Germline CDR1 reads SGHAT; CDR2 reads FQNNGV.

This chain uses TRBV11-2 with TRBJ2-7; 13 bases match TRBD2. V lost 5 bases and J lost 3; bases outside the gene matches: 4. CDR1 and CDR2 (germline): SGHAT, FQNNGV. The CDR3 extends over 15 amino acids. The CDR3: CASSVTSGRDYEQYF. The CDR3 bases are TGTGCCAGCAGCGTCACTAGCGGGAGGGACTACGAGCAGTACTTC.

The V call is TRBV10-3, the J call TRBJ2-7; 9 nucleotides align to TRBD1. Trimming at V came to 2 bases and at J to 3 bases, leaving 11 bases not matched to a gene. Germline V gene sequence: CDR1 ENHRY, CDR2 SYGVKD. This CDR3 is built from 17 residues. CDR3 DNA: TGTGCCATCAGTGAGGGGACAGGGATGACCCCTCTCTACGAGCAGTACTTC. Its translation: CAISEGTGMTPLYEQYF.

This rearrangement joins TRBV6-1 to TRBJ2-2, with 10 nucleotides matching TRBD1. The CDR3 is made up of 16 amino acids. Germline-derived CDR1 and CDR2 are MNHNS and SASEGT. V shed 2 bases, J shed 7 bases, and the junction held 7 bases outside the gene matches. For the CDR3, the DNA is TGTGCCAGCAGTGAACTTCGGGACAGGGGAGTCGGGGAGCTGTTTTTT. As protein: CASSELRDRGVGELFF.

The CDR3 DNA sequence: TGCGCCAGCAGCTTGGAAGAGAGCTCTGGAAACACCATATATTTT. Residues: CASSLEESSGNTIYF. The rearrangement links TRBV5-1 to TRBJ1-3; D gene uncertain. CDR1 SGHRS and CDR2 YFSETQ come from the germline V gene. Trimming stripped 0 bases from V and 0 bases from J, with 7 bases between. This CDR3 region has 15 residues. Complete variable domain (other parts from reference TRBV5-1 and TRBJ1-3): KAGVTQTPRYLIKTRGQQVTLSCSPISGHRSVSWYQQTPGQGLQFLFEYFSETQRNKGNFPGRFSGRQFSNSRSEMNVSTLELGDSALYLCASSLEESSGNTIYFGEGSWLTVV.

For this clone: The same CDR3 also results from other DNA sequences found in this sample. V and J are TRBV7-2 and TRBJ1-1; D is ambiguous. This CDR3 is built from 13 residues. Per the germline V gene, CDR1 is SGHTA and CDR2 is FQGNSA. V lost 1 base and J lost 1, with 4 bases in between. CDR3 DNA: TGTGCCAGCAGCTTAGGTTGGAACACTGAAGCTTTCTTT. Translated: CASSLGWNTEAFF.

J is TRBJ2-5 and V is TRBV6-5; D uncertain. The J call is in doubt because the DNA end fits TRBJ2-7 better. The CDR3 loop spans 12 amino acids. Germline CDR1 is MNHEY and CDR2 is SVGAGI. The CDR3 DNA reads TGTGCCAGCTCAGAAGGCGACTACGAGCAGTACTTC. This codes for CASSEGDYEQYF.

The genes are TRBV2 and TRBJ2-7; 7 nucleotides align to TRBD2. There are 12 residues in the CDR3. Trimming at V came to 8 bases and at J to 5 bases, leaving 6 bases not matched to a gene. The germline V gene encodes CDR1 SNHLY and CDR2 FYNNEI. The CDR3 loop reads CASGLDGDEQYF. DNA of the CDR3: TGTGCCAGCGGACTAGATGGGGACGAGCAGTACTTC.

CDR3 residues: CASSPTGGAGANVLTF. In DNA form, the CDR3 reads TGTGCCAGCAGCCCGACGGGGGGGGCTGGGGCCAACGTCCTGACTTTC. The rearrangement uses TRBV14 and TRBJ2-6, with 8 bases identical to TRBD2. Trimming removed 4 bases from V and 2 bases from J; junction bases left unmatched: 4. The CDR3 has 16 amino acids. From germline, CDR1 is SGHDN and CDR2 FVKESK.

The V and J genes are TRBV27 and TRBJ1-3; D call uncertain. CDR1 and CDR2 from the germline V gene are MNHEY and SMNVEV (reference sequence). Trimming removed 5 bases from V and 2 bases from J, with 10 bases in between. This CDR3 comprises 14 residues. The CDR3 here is CASSDLVAGNTIYF. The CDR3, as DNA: TGTGCCAGCAGTGACTTGGTGGCTGGAAACACCATATATTTT.

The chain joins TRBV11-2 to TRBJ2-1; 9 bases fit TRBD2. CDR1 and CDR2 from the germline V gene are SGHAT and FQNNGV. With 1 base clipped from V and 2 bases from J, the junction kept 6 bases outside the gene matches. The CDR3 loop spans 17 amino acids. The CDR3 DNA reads TGTGCCAGCAGCTTAGTTCTTGGGACTAGCACCTACAATGAGCAGTTCTTC. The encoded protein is CASSLVLGTSTYNEQFF.